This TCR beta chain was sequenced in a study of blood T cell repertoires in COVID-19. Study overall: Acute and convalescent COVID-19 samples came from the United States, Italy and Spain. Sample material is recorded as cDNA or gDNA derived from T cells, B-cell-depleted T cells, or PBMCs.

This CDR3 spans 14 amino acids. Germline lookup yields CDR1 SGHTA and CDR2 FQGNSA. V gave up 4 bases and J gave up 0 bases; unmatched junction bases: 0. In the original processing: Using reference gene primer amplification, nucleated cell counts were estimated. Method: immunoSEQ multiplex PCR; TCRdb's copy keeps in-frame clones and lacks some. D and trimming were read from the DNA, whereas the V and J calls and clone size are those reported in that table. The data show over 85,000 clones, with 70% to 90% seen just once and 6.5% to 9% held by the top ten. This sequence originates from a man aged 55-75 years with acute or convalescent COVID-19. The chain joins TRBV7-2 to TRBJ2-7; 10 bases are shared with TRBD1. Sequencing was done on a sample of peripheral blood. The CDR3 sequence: CASSWDRGSYEQYF. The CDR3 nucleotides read TGTGCCAGCAGCTGGGACAGGGGCTCCTACGAGCAGTACTTC.